These T cell receptor beta chains were read from a single sample in a study of cytomegalovirus exposure and HLA in healthy donors. Repertoires were generated with immunoSEQ multiplex PCR, while TCRdb's copy carries only in-frame clones and drops some. Among some 180,000 clones, about 81% were seen once, and the ten largest hold less than 1.5%. Source material: PBMCs. These receptors were collected from a woman in her 30s in good health and CMV-seronegative. Both conserved end residues are part of each CDR3. The D gene is left open where the match is weak. Rows may omit the clone size; those that give it use once, few, many or a size class.

16,TRBJ1-5,TRBV4-1,-,-,TGCGCCAGCAGCCAAGCCGCGGGGTATAGCAATCAGCCCCAGCATTTT,CASSQAAGYSNQPQHF
18,TRBJ2-2,TRBV6-1,once,TRBD2,TGTGCCAGCAGTGACCTGACTAGCGGGAGGGCCAGAACCGGGGAGCTGTTTTTT,CASSDLTSGRARTGELFF
13,TRBJ1-4,TRBV6-5,-,-,TGTGCCAGCAGTTACCAATTGGGGACAACACTGTTTTTT,CASSYQLGTTLFF
15,TRBJ1-4,TRBV7-8,-,-,TGTGCCAGCAGCTTAGGGGGGGACTATGTTGAAAAACTGTTTTTT,CASSLGGDYVEKLFF
17,TRBJ2-7,TRBV21-1,-,-,TGTGCCAGCAGCCCTGTCACCGGGACTGTCACCTCCTACGAGCAGTACTTC,CASSPVTGTVTSYEQYF
13,TRBJ1-5,TRBV2,-,-,TGTGCCAGCAGTCGTGAGGAGGGGCAGCCCCAGCATTTT,CASSREEGQPQHF
16,TRBJ2-3,TRBV4-2,-,TRBD2,TGTGCCAGCAGCCTTGGGACTAGCGGGGGAACAGATACGCAGTATTTT,CASSLGTSGGTDTQYF
16,TRBJ2-7,TRBV5-8,-,-,TGTGCCAGCAGCTTGGGTGAAGGGGTTCCCCGTGACGAGCAGTACTTC,CASSLGEGVPRDEQYF
14,TRBJ1-2,TRBV28,once,-,TGTGCCAGCAGTTTATATCTCAGGGCAAATGGCTACACCTTC,CASSLYLRANGYTF
15,TRBJ2-1,TRBV7-3,-,TRBD2,TGTGCCAGCAGCCCGACCCAGCGGGGGTACAATGAGCAGTTCTTC,CASSPTQRGYNEQFF
15,TRBJ1-2,TRBV7-6,-,-,TGTGCCAGCAGCTTAAGGCAGGGCGGTGACTATGGCTACACCTTC,CASSLRQGGDYGYTF